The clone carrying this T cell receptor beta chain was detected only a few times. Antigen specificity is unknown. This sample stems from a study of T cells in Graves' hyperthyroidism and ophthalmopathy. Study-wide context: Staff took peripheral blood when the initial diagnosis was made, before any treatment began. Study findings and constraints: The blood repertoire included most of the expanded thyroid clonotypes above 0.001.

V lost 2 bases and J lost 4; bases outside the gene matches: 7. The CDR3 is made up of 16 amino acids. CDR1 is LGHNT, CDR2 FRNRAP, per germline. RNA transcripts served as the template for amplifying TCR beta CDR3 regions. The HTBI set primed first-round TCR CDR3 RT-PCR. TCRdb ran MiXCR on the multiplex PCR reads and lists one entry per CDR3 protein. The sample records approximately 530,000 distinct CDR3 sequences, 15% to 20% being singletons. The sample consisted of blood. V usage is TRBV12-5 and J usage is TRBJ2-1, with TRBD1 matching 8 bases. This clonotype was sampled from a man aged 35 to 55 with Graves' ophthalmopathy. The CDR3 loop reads CASGLLQGVGYNEQFF. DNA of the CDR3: TGTGCTAGTGGTTTGCTACAGGGGGTAGGGTACAATGAGCAGTTCTTC.